The next 19 T cell receptor beta chains were all read from a single sample in a study of metastatic and nonmetastatic thyroid tumors (dated by TCRdb to the early 2020s). No patient had received any treatment before thyroid surgery. To prepare the library, PCR was applied. The sequencer listed for this sample is Illumina HiSeq 4000. The public sequencing data were trimmed at Q25 with fastp and processed into clonotypes with MiXCR by TCRdb, which kept only in-frame beta chains. The sample profile shows approximately 20,000 clones; approximately 22% of them were found once. The biggest ten clones account for under 11% of the sample. Sequenced: tumor tissue. The receptors shown here come from a male donor with papillary thyroid cancer or a benign thyroid nodule (not recorded which). Some clones in this sample may be carry-over from other donors' samples.

The chain has TRBV19 and TRBJ2-5; TRBD1 is a possible D gene (7 bases). The CDR3 extends over 14 amino acids. CDR1 and CDR2 from the germline V gene are LNHDA and SQIVND (reference sequence). The V end lost 9 bases, the J end lost 5 bases, and 19 bases lay between the germline ends. The CDR3 here is CARSPDREVETQYF. CDR3 bases: TGTGCCAGAAGTCCAGACAGGGAGGTGGAGACCCAGTACTTC.

V is TRBV20-1 and J is TRBJ1-2; TRBD1 agrees at 8 bases. There are 14 residues in the CDR3. V lost 1 base and J lost 7; bases outside the gene matches: 8. Germline-derived CDR1 and CDR2 are DFQATT and SNEGSKA (reference sequence). CDR3 sequence reads: CSARVGRGRGGYTF. Written as DNA, the CDR3 is TGCAGTGCTAGAGTAGGCAGGGGGCGCGGTGGCTACACCTTC.

This clone showed up many times. This sequence joins TRBV10-2 and TRBJ2-7; D remains unclear. The V end was cut by 2 bases, the J end by 4 bases, with 6 bases between. The CDR3 totals 12 residues. The germline V gene encodes CDR1 WSHSY and CDR2 SAAADI. CDR3 nucleotide sequence: TGCGCCAGCAGTGAGGACTTATACGAGCAGTACTTC. The encoded protein is CASSEDLYEQYF.

This clone was recorded many times. This sequence joins TRBV6-1 and TRBJ2-3; D is uncertain. CDR1 is MNHNS and CDR2 is SASEGT in the germline V gene. CDR3 length: 13 residues. V lost 1 base to trimming and J lost 9 bases, with 11 bases between them. The CDR3 is CASSEGPPDTQYF. The DNA for the CDR3 is TGTGCCAGCAGTGAAGGGCCCCCTGACACGCAGTATTTT.

This clone was observed at least ten times. V and J are TRBV6-5 and TRBJ2-1, with D uncertain. V lost 2 bases to trimming and J lost 0 bases, with 5 bases between them. The CDR3 runs 14 residues. Germline assignment: CDR1 MNHEY and CDR2 SVGAGI. The DNA of the CDR3 is TGTGCCAGCAGTTACCACCGCTCCTACAATGAGCAGTTCTTC. Amino acid sequence: CASSYHRSYNEQFF.

This clone has a count of ten or more. The chain uses TRBV7-9 and TRBJ2-7; D not certain. Trimming cost V 4 bases and J 3 bases, with 10 bases left between them. In germline, CDR1 is SEHNR, CDR2 FQNEAQ (reference sequence). The CDR3 has 13 residues. CDR3 DNA: TGTGCCAGCAGCTCTGCCGGGTTCTACGAGCAGTACTTC. As protein: CASSSAGFYEQYF. The whole variable domain, remainder taken from reference TRBV7-9 and TRBJ2-7, is DTGVSQNPRHKITKRGQNVTFRCDPISEHNRLYWYRQTLGQGPEFLTYFQNEAQLEKSRLLSDRFSAERPKGSFSTLEIQRTEQGDSAMYLCASSSAGFYEQYFGPGTRLTVT.

This clone is judged medium-sized. CDR3 in DNA: TGTGCCAGCAGTTTAATGAACACTGAAGCTTTCTTT. This encodes CASSLMNTEAFF. V usage is TRBV6-2 or TRBV6-3 and J usage is TRBJ1-1, with D unclear. Trimming pared 4 bases from V and 0 bases from J, leaving 3 bases between. The CDR3 totals 12 residues. CDR1 is MNHEY, CDR2 SVGEGT, per germline.

In this sample, this clone turned up many times. The chain carries TRBV12-3 or TRBV12-4 and TRBJ1-2; D uncertain. The CDR3 is 13 amino acids. Trimming left V 1 base short and J 4 bases short, with 7 bases between. CDR3 loop: CASSLGPTYGYTF. The DNA for the CDR3 is TGTGCCAGCAGTTTAGGGCCGACCTATGGCTACACCTTC.

In regard to this clone: This may stem from a read error, because a much larger clone lies one nucleotide away. The J gene is TRBJ2-5, the V gene TRBV15, with 9 bases lining up with TRBD1. CDR3 length equals 16 residues. Germline CDR1 is LNHNV and CDR2 is YYDKDF (reference sequence). The CDR3 reads CATSRWGQGLRETQHF. In nucleotides, the CDR3 is TGTGCCACCAGCAGGTGGGGACAGGGTCTGAGAGAGACCCAGCACTTC.

This clone was recorded many times. The gene calls are TRBV27 and TRBJ2-1; perhaps D is TRBD1 or TRBD2 (6 bases each). The germline V gene encodes CDR1 MNHEY and CDR2 SMNVEV (reference sequence). Between the trimmed V and J ends, which lost 6 bases and 6 bases, there was a span of 18 bases. The CDR3 contains 15 residues. The CDR3 DNA sequence: TGTGCCAGCAGGCTAGGGGGGTCAAACCGCAATGAGCAGTTCTTC. It encodes CASRLGGSNRNEQFF.

The genes are TRBV30 and TRBJ1-3; TRBD1 agrees at 7 bases. The germline gives CDR1 GTSNPN, CDR2 SVGIG (reference sequence). The CDR3 is 13 residues long. J lost 4 bases, V lost 4 bases, and 4 bases had no gene match. This CDR3 is CAWIQGSGNTIYF. DNA for the CDR3: TGTGCCTGGATACAGGGGAGCGGAAACACCATATATTTT.

This clone was counted a few times. The junction departs from the called germline gene at one end, perhaps through a read error. This chain uses TRBV28 with TRBJ2-7; a weak D match, TRBD2 (5 bases). This CDR3 is built from 14 residues. Looked up from germline, CDR1 is MDHEN and CDR2 is SYDVKM. CDR3 nucleotides: TGTGTCAGCAGCCTCGACGAGGGCTACTACGAGCAGTACTTC. It specifies CVSSLDEGYYEQYF.

This clone was observed a few times. CDR3 bases: TGTGCCAGCAGTTTAGCGGGAGGGTACGAGCAGTACTTC. Residues: CASSLAGGYEQYF. This sequence joins TRBV12-3 or TRBV12-4 and TRBJ2-7; 7 nucleotides match TRBD2. The CDR3 sequence is 13 residues long. The ends lost 0 bases at V and 4 bases at J; junction bases unmatched: 0.

As regards this clone: Relative to the germline gene, one junction end is altered; a read error may explain this. The rearrangement uses TRBV20-1 and TRBJ2-1; TRBD2 matches 16 bases. The germline gives CDR1 DFQATT, CDR2 SNEGSKA (reference sequence). The CDR3 has 16 residues. The CDR3 loop is CSAAGLAGGPHDEQCF. The CDR3 region has the DNA TGCAGTGCGGCGGGACTAGCGGGAGGGCCGCACGATGAGCAGTGCTTC.

This clone was observed many times. This chain links TRBV2 with TRBJ2-2, with 10 bases lining up with TRBD1. Trimming removed 5 bases from V and 5 bases from J; junction bases left unmatched: 5. The CDR3 runs to 15 residues. Germline V gives CDR1 SNHLY, CDR2 FYNNEI. CDR3 sequence reads: CASSRQGAHTGELFF. CDR3 DNA sequence: TGTGCCAGCAGTCGACAGGGGGCGCATACCGGGGAGCTGTTTTTT.

Many counts were recorded for this clone. The V call is TRBV10-1, the J call TRBJ2-2; possibly TRBD1 for D (6 bases). The ends were cut back, 4 bases at V and 5 bases at J, with 17 bases in the middle. Germline CDR1 and CDR2: WNHNN and SYGVQD (reference sequence). CDR3 length: 16 residues. CDR3 in amino acids: CASSASRTASTGELFF. As DNA, the CDR3 is TGCGCCAGCAGTGCCTCACGGACAGCTAGTACCGGGGAGCTGTTTTTT.

This clone came up a few times. A read error may be the cause here, since a much bigger clone is one base away. This same CDR3 is encoded by further DNA sequences in the sample. V and J are TRBV7-9 and TRBJ1-1, with TRBD1 matching 8 bases. V was clipped by 5 bases and J by 4 bases; unmatched bases: 3. The CDR3 is 13 amino acids. Germline V gene lookup returns CDR1 SEHNR and CDR2 FQNEAQ (reference sequence). Here the CDR3 DNA reads TGTGCCAGCAGCACTGGACAGGGCACTGAAGCTTTCTTT. Amino acid sequence: CASSTGQGTEAFF.

Many counts were recorded for this clone. The rearrangement joins TRBV5-1 to TRBJ2-1; 9 bases are shared with TRBD1. Germline CDR1 SGHRS, CDR2 YFSETQ. Trimming at V came to 4 bases and at J to 8 bases, leaving 4 bases not matched to a gene. The CDR3 sequence is 13 residues long. CDR3 coding DNA: TGCGCCAGCAGCATCGACAGGGGGTATGAGCAGTTCTTC. Translation: CASSIDRGYEQFF.

In this sample, this clone turned up many times. Other DNA sequences within the sample encode an identical CDR3. The genes are TRBV20-1 and TRBJ2-1, with 8 bases identical to TRBD2. Looked up from germline, CDR1 is DFQATT and CDR2 is SNEGSKA (reference sequence). The CDR3 is made up of 14 amino acids. V shed 4 bases, J shed 10 bases, and the junction held 12 bases outside the gene matches. The CDR3 nucleotides read TGCAGTGCTAAAAGCGGGAGAGGGGGTAACGAGCAGTTCTTC. It specifies CSAKSGRGGNEQFF.